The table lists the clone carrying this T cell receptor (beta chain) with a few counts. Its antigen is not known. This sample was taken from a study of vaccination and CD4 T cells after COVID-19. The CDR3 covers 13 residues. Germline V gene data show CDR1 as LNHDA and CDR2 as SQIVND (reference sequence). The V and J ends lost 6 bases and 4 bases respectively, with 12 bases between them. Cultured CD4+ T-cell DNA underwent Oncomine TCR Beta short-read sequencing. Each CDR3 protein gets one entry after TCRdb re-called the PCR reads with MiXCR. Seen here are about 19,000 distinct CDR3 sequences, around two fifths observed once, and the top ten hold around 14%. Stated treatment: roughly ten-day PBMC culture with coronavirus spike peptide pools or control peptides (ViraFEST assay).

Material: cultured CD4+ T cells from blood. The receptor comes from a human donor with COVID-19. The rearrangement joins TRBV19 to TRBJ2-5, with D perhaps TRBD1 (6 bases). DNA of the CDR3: TGTGCCAGTAGCCCAGGGGCAAGAGAGACCCAGTACTTC. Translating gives CASSPGARETQYF.